This TCR beta chain was observed in a study of T-cell memory formation after mild COVID-19 (dated by TCRdb to the early 2020s). Concerning the study at large: TCR sequence clusters from the two donors were largely donor specific. In a couple of donors, T-cell clones that expanded and contracted after mild COVID-19 were tracked by sequencing TCRalpha and TCRbeta repertoires over time. The cohort was made up of two young adult volunteers, one female and one male, who were previously healthy.

PBMCs were isolated by Ficoll-Paque density gradient centrifugation. Overall study results and their limits: Whether the second-wave clones peaking on day 37 were SARS-CoV-2 specific was not confirmed. Clones that contracted from day 15 to 85 showed balanced CD4/CD8 phenotypes, whereas a second wave of clones that expanded from day 15 to 37 leaned towards CD4+. Contracting CD4+ clones were found mainly in CM and EM memory subsets, while CD8+ clones were enriched in EMRA. The study included only a couple of mild cases, and larger cohorts that include severe cases with pre-infection samples were judged to be necessary. Some responding clones were detected in pre-infection memory, which suggested that pre-existing cross-reactive memory T cells had joined the SARS-CoV-2 response.

The sample holds many counts of this clonotype. The antigen it binds to is not known. There are no base qualities to consult, and no much larger clone falls within one base. Via the germline V gene, CDR1 is SGHDT and CDR2 YYEEEE. The CDR3 starts with the cysteine, ends with the phenylalanine, and has 17 residues. The CDR3 DNA has 51 bases and is translated from base 1. At the junction V is shortened by 3 bases and J by 7 bases, with 23 bases in between. Data came from an Illumina NovaSeq 6000. TCRalpha and TCRbeta cDNA libraries were built by 5'RACE with constant-segment primers, adding sample barcodes and unique molecular identifiers. Trizol reagent was used to extract RNA from every sample. Library amplification was performed in two PCR steps, and a second sample barcode and Illumina TruSeq adapters were introduced in the second step. Sequencing of the libraries was done on an Illumina NovaSeq, producing 2 x 150 bp paired-end reads. For the original study's pipeline: Reads were demultiplexed and collapsed into UMI-guided consensus sequences with migec v1.2.7. Using mixcr v2.1.11, UMI consensuses were aligned to TRA and TRB V and J templates and then assembled into clonotypes. A clonotype was counted as expanded or contracted only when both edgeR and NoisET called the clonotype significant, with the noise models trained on biological replicates. For edgeR calls, the cutoffs were a false discovery rate-adjusted p below 0.01 and a log2 fold-change threshold of 1. As an exploratory analysis of dynamics, PCA with hierarchical clustering was applied to max-normalized trajectories of the 1000 most abundant clonotypes. Separately sequenced CD4+ and CD8+ repertoires were used to assign a CD4 or CD8 phenotype to each responding clone. Through fastp at Q25 and MiXCR, TCRdb rebuilt clones from the public reads, retaining in-frame beta chains. Each CDR3 protein appears once, grouped with its most common genes and DNA. The V and J calls, along with clone size, are taken from TCRdb and not from the paper's own processing. The sample profile shows 150,000 or so distinct CDR3 sequences; roughly 15% of them were found once. Roughly 13% of the sample comes from the top ten.

Here the chain combines TRBV5-6 and TRBJ2-1, with a tentative D gene TRBD1 over 6 matching bases. Sequenced material: PBMCs or a T cell subset sorted from them (not recorded which). This sequence originates from an adult woman who had mild COVID-19 (a few samples of this study predate the infection). The sample titles of this study are shuffled in the database, so cell type and time point are left out; the donor was told from shared clones. The bases read TGTGCCAGCAGCTCGATCCTCACCGGGACAACTAGAAATGAGCAGTTCTTC. This yields the protein CASSSILTGTTRNEQFF. Supplemented by the reference TRBV5-6 and TRBJ2-1 proteins around the CDR3, the complete variable domain is DAGVTQSPTHLIKTRGQQVTLRCSPKSGHDTVSWYQQALGQGPQFIFQYYEEEERQRGNFPDRFSGHQFPNYSSELNVNALLLGDSALYLCASSSILTGTTRNEQFFGPGTRLTVL.